Listed below are T cell receptor beta chains from one sample, sequenced in a study of cytomegalovirus exposure and HLA in healthy donors. Sequencing used immunoSEQ multiplex PCR; TCRdb keeps in-frame clones, though not all of them. The data hold under 200,000 clones, with roughly 76% observed a single time. Sequencing was done on a sample of PBMCs. Receptors were obtained from a male donor in good health and CMV-seronegative. Each CDR3 is given with its conserved first and last residue. The order of the fields is J gene, V gene, clone size, D gene, CDR3 protein, CDR3 DNA. The D gene is left open where the match is weak. Expanded clones are given a class, and other clones once, few, many or no size at all.

TRBJ1-5	TRBV28	NA	TRBD1	CASRPGGSNQPQHF	TGTGCCAGCCGCCCAGGGGGTTCCAATCAGCCCCAGCATTTT
TRBJ1-2	TRBV5-1	once	TRBD1	CASSHDRDGYTF	TGCGCCAGCAGCCATGACAGGGATGGCTACACCTTC
TRBJ1-1	TRBV18	NA	TRBD1	CASTATGLNTEAFF	TGTGCCAGCACTGCGACAGGGTTGAACACTGAAGCTTTCTTT
TRBJ1-3	TRBV6-1	NA	NA	CASRVGWAGGNTIYF	TGTGCCAGCAGGGTGGGCTGGGCAGGGGGAAACACCATATATTTT
TRBJ2-3	TRBV6-1	NA	NA	CASSDWQAPYF	TGTGCCAGCAGTGATTGGCAGGCTCCGTATTTT
TRBJ1-5	TRBV19	NA	TRBD1	CASSTGTDSLKPQHF	TGTGCCAGTAGTACCGGGACAGATTCGCTGAAGCCCCAGCATTTT
TRBJ1-6	TRBV5-1	NA	NA	CASSLEAGNSPLHF	TGCGCCAGCAGCTTGGAGGCAGGTAATTCACCCCTCCACTTT
TRBJ1-6	TRBV27	NA	NA	CASSEGIPGVDYNSPLHF	TGTGCCAGCAGCGAGGGTATCCCTGGAGTAGACTATAATTCACCCCTCCACTTT
TRBJ2-5	TRBV5-1	NA	TRBD2	CASRPTSGGWETQYF	TGCGCCAGCAGACCGACTAGCGGGGGATGGGAGACCCAGTACTTC
TRBJ2-3	TRBV10-3	NA	NA	CAIKAGVRSDTQYF	TGTGCCATCAAGGCGGGTGTAAGATCAGATACGCAGTATTTT
TRBJ1-1	TRBV10-3	few	NA	CAISDRATEAFF	TGTGCCATCAGTGACCGAGCCACTGAAGCTTTCTTT
TRBJ1-6	TRBV30	NA	NA	CAWRPGFAPLHF	TGTGCCTGGAGGCCAGGGTTTGCACCCCTCCACTTT
TRBJ2-2	TRBV4-3	NA	NA	CASSQGTDRWIGELFF	TGCGCCAGCAGCCAAGGAACAGACAGATGGATCGGGGAGCTGTTTTTT
TRBJ1-3	TRBV5-6	NA	NA	CASSPGIISGNTIYF	TGTGCCAGCAGCCCAGGGATAATCTCTGGAAACACCATATATTTT
TRBJ1-3	TRBV6-1	NA	TRBD1	CASSPLPGQEYTIYF	TGTGCCAGCAGTCCACTCCCGGGACAGGAATACACCATATATTTT
TRBJ1-3	TRBV6-5	once	NA	CASFAGIGNTIYF	TGTGCCAGCTTCGCGGGAATCGGAAACACCATATATTTT
TRBJ2-1	TRBV30	NA	NA	CAWSVTGYNEQFF	TGTGCCTGGAGTGTTACAGGATACAATGAGCAGTTCTTC
TRBJ1-5	TRBV28	NA	TRBD1	CASSFQGQGLQPQHF	TGTGCCAGCAGTTTCCAAGGACAGGGTCTGCAGCCCCAGCATTTT
TRBJ1-6	TRBV5-1	few	NA	CASSLEAGQLFSPLHF	TGCGCCAGCAGCTTAGAAGCGGGGCAGCTATTTTCACCCCTCCACTTT
TRBJ2-1	TRBV5-1	once	TRBD2	CASSLAAGDYNEQFF	TGCGCCAGCAGCTTGGCGGCGGGGGACTACAATGAGCAGTTCTTC
TRBJ1-6	TRBV9	NA	NA	CASSVGRGGQNSPLHF	TGTGCCAGCAGCGTAGGACGGGGGGGTCAAAATTCACCCCTCCACTTT
TRBJ2-7	TRBV5-1	once	NA	CASSPGTLRGEQYF	TGCGCCAGCAGCCCGGGGACTCTCCGGGGGGAGCAGTACTTC
TRBJ1-6	TRBV27	NA	TRBD1	CASSLWDRNNSPLHF	TGTGCCAGCAGCCTCTGGGACAGAAATAATTCACCCCTCCACTTT
TRBJ2-7	TRBV13	NA	TRBD1	CASSTRPGQGYEQYF	TGTGCCAGCAGCACCCGTCCGGGACAGGGTTACGAGCAGTACTTC
TRBJ1-4	TRBV4-3	NA	NA	CASSQERQTTNEKLFF	TGCGCCAGCAGCCAAGAGCGGCAAACAACTAATGAAAAACTGTTTTTT
TRBJ2-5	TRBV5-1	NA	TRBD2	CASSRGGQEETQYF	TGCGCCAGCAGCCGGGGGGGCCAGGAAGAGACCCAGTACTTC
TRBJ1-1	TRBV7-9	NA	NA	CASRPKTGINTEAFF	TGTGCCAGCAGACCGAAAACAGGGATTAACACTGAAGCTTTCTTT